This entry is about one T cell receptor (beta chain). Antigen specificity is unknown. This sample stems from a study of shared clonotypes between healthy human individuals. Broader study findings: Clonotype sharing levels among donors were expected to vary with sequencing depth.

The authors distributed each subset's genomic DNA evenly over several immunoSEQ plates. Measured with immunoSEQ multiplex PCR; TCRdb has only the in-frame clones, and not every one. The sample lists roughly 2 million clones, around 95% occurring once. Trimming cost V 4 bases and J 4 bases; bases outside gene matches: 3. The germline gives CDR1 MGHRA, CDR2 YSYEKL. CDR3 length: 15 residues. The origin of this receptor is a man aged 18 to 29 in good health. Input material: naive CD4+ T cells sorted from blood. This sample's subset: CD45RA+ positively selected. The chain employs TRBV4-1 and TRBJ2-7; 14 nucleotides agree with TRBD2. The CDR3 spells CASSLGLAGVYEQYF. In nucleotides, the CDR3 is TGCGCCAGCAGCCTGGGACTAGCGGGAGTATACGAGCAGTACTTC.